This T cell receptor beta chain derives from a study of T cell responses to AZD1222 COVID-19 vaccine. Whole-study findings and limits: Regions 160-218 and 743-854 held dominance among vaccine-associated CD4 TCRs, which spanned spike. Donors were mostly white British, more females; clonal diversity possibly underestimated. Spike-specific TCR breadth and depth rose after two AZD1222 doses.

V lost 4 bases to trimming and J lost 2 bases; unmatched junction nucleotides: 2. Germline CDR1 MNHEY, CDR2 SMNVEV (reference sequence). The CDR3 spans 14 residues. Timing groups of about 4 and about 12 weeks for second doses were pooled. This table comes from immunoSEQ multiplex PCR, and its TCRdb copy is limited to in-frame clones, with some not included. The sample lists approximately 270,000 clones; almost 95% were seen once. Concerning this clone: Its antigen is unidentified.

This TCR derives from an adult who received the AZD1222 COVID-19 vaccine. This specimen consisted of peripheral blood, obtained 28 days after the second AZD1222 dose. The chain carries TRBV27 and TRBJ1-5; 7 nucleotides line up with TRBD1. The CDR3 here is CASSYRGGNQPQHF. The CDR3 DNA follows: TGTGCCAGCAGTTACAGGGGTGGCAATCAGCCCCAGCATTTT.